The 20 T cell receptor beta chains in this list originate from one sample, sequenced in a study of T cell repertoires in cytomegalovirus infection. These TCRs are of unknown antigen specificity. Via MiXCR, TCRdb re-called the reads, giving one row per CDR3 protein. The sample records about 570,000 distinct CDR3 sequences, about 39% being singletons. The specimen comprised cultured PBMCs, sampled from culture after CMV antigen stimulation. The receptors here all came from a human donor in good health (CMV status not recorded). Some clones in this sample may be carry-over from other donors' samples.

The gene calls are TRBV6-1 and TRBJ2-7, with 8 nucleotides matching TRBD1. The CDR3 has 15 residues. After removal of 5 bases from V and 3 bases from J, the junction contained 9 bases not matched to a gene. Germline values: CDR1 MNHNS, CDR2 SASEGT. The CDR3 reads CASSYLTGEYYEQYF. The CDR3 DNA is TGTGCCAGCAGTTACCTGACAGGGGAGTACTACGAGCAGTACTTC.

This chain uses TRBV19 with TRBJ2-1; 10 nucleotides match TRBD2. The CDR3 contains 13 residues. Germline V gene lookup returns CDR1 LNHDA and CDR2 SQIVND (reference sequence). V shed 4 bases, J shed 9 bases, and the junction held 3 bases outside the gene matches. The CDR3 is CASSRGTSVEQFF. The CDR3 coding sequence is TGTGCCAGTAGTAGGGGGACTAGCGTTGAGCAGTTCTTC.

About this clonotype itself: At one of its ends the junction is not consistent with the germline gene, which may arise from a read error. The CDR3 sequence: CASSPLGF. The CDR3 DNA sequence: TGCGCCAGCAGCCCCTTGGGCTTC. The rearrangement joins TRBV4-3 to TRBJ2-1; D is ambiguous. This CDR3 region has 8 residues. Germline CDR1 and CDR2: LGHNA and YSLEER.

There are a few counts of this clonotype. The chain uses TRBV7-9 and TRBJ1-5, with D tentatively TRBD1 (5 bases). The germline gives CDR1 SEHNR, CDR2 FQNEAQ (reference sequence). This CDR3 has 15 residues. The V and J ends lost 2 bases and 7 bases respectively, with 15 bases between them. The CDR3 region is CASSLFGGAGQPQHF. In DNA form, the CDR3 reads TGTGCCAGCAGCTTATTCGGGGGAGCGGGCCAGCCCCAGCATTTT.

The chain recombines TRBV30 with TRBJ1-3; D unresolved. The V end was cut by 3 bases, the J end by 4 bases, with 13 bases between. Germline V gene sequence: CDR1 GTSNPN, CDR2 SVGIG (reference sequence). This CDR3 is built from 14 residues. In nucleotides, the CDR3 is TGTGCCTGGAGCCCAACAAAGAACGGAAACACCATATATTTT. Residues: CAWSPTKNGNTIYF.

The chain uses TRBV15 and TRBJ2-7; tentatively, D is TRBD2 (5 bases). This CDR3 region has 15 residues. Germline V lookup: CDR1 LNHNV, CDR2 YYDKDF (reference sequence). V was clipped by 6 bases and J by 1 base, with 16 bases between them. CDR3 loop: CATSRDSAPSYEQYF. The CDR3 DNA is TGTGCCACCAGTCGAGATAGCGCCCCATCCTACGAGCAGTACTTC.

This clonotype has a handful of counts. V gene TRBV28 combines with J gene TRBJ2-2; possibly TRBD1 for D (5 bases). CDR1 and CDR2 from the germline V gene are MDHEN and SYDVKM. The V gene lost 5 bases and the J gene lost 0 bases, with 10 bases spanning the gap. The CDR3 is made up of 15 amino acids. In nucleotides, the CDR3 is TGTGCCAGCAGTCCCGCGGACACGAACACCGGGGAGCTGTTTTTT. It is translated as CASSPADTNTGELFF.

Ten or more counts support this clonotype. The chain combines TRBV7-2 with TRBJ1-1; no firm D call. The CDR3 consists of 14 residues. Germline loops: CDR1 SGHTA, CDR2 FQGNSA. Trimming pared 1 base from V and 2 bases from J, leaving 8 bases between. The chain's CDR3 is CASSLGGDNTEAFF. DNA for the CDR3: TGTGCCAGCAGCTTAGGAGGAGATAACACTGAAGCTTTCTTT.

This rearrangement joins TRBV6-1 to TRBJ1-1, with D perhaps matching TRBD1 (5 bases). Per the germline V gene, CDR1 is MNHNS and CDR2 is SASEGT. The CDR3 is 14 amino acids. V was pared by 4 bases and J by 1 base, with 10 bases between. Here the CDR3 DNA reads TGTGCCAGCAGTGGAAGGGGCGCGAACACTGAAGCTTTCTTT. As protein: CASSGRGANTEAFF.

In this sample, this clonotype turned up many times. V gene TRBV7-2 combines with J gene TRBJ2-7; 9 bases line up with TRBD1. CDR1 and CDR2 (germline): SGHTA, FQGNSA. Unmatched junction bases numbered 3, after V lost 1 base and J lost 2 bases. CDR3 length equals 15 residues. Here the CDR3 DNA reads TGTGCCAGCAGCTTAGAGGGACAGGGTGCCTACGAGCAGTACTTC. Amino acids: CASSLEGQGAYEQYF.

This clonotype was detected only a few times. CDR3 coding DNA: TGTGCCAGCAGTTACTTCGCCTTAGCGGGAATCTACGAGCAGTACTTC. Its translation is CASSYFALAGIYEQYF. V is TRBV6-2 or TRBV6-3 and J is TRBJ2-7, with TRBD2 matching over 8 bases. Germline V gene data show CDR1 as MNHEY and CDR2 as SVGEGT. The CDR3 is 16 amino acids. Losses at the gene ends were 1 base for V and 3 bases for J; bases not matched to a gene: 8.

The table lists this clonotype with many counts. The rearrangement uses TRBV7-2 and TRBJ2-1; 14 nucleotides align to TRBD2. V shed 5 bases, J shed 1 base, and the junction held 10 bases outside the gene matches. Germline CDR1 is SGHTA and CDR2 is FQGNSA. The CDR3 length is 19 residues. This chain's CDR3 is CASSLRRTSGGPSYNEQFF. In DNA, the CDR3 is TGTGCCAGCAGCCTCCGAAGGACTAGCGGGGGGCCTTCCTACAATGAGCAGTTCTTC. Full variable domain (rest looked up from reference TRBV7-2 and TRBJ2-1): GAGVSQSPSNKVTEKGKDVELRCDPISGHTALYWYRQSLGQGLEFLIYFQGNSAPDKSGLPSDRFSAERTGGSVSTLTIQRTQQEDSAVYLCASSLRRTSGGPSYNEQFFGPGTRLTVL.

This clonotype was recorded at least ten times. V is TRBV7-8 and J is TRBJ2-7; 8 bases agree with TRBD2. Per germline, CDR1 SGHVS and CDR2 FQNEAQ. The CDR3 length is 15 residues. Germline trimming cut 6 bases from V and 1 base from J; bases unmatched to any gene: 8. The CDR3 loop reads CASRTWREVSYEQYF. CDR3 in DNA: TGTGCCAGCAGGACCTGGCGGGAGGTTTCCTACGAGCAGTACTTC.

The chain couples TRBV7-9 to TRBJ2-3, with a weak D call TRBD2 (5 bases). Germline loops: CDR1 SEHNR, CDR2 FQNEAQ (reference sequence). Trimming removed 5 bases at V and 0 bases at J, with 15 bases between. The CDR3 is made up of 16 amino acids. CDR3 residues: CASSLRLSSSTDTQYF. Written as DNA, the CDR3 is TGTGCCAGCAGCCTCCGACTATCCTCTAGCACAGATACGCAGTATTTT.

Regarding this clonotype: One end of the junction fails to match germline, which may point to a read error. The chain combines TRBV20-1 with TRBJ2-3; 11 bases are a match to TRBD2. Germline CDR1 and CDR2: DFQATT and SNEGSKA (reference sequence). The CDR3 length is 13 residues. The CDR3 DNA reads TGCAGTGCTAAGTCTCTCCTAGCGGGAGGCGTGAATTTT. Its translation: CSAKSLLAGGVNF.

This clonotype was found a few times. The V gene is TRBV7-2, the J gene TRBJ2-3; 9 nucleotides match TRBD1. CDR3 size: 14 residues. Germline CDR1 and CDR2: SGHTA and FQGNSA. Unmatched junction bases numbered 1, after V lost 4 bases and J lost 2 bases. The CDR3 DNA sequence: TGTGCCAGCAGCTGGGACAGGGACACAGATACGCAGTATTTT. This gives the protein CASSWDRDTDTQYF.

The CDR3 sequence: CASRLDGLSPYGYTF. The CDR3 nucleotides are TGCGCCAGCAGATTAGACGGGTTATCGCCATATGGCTACACCTTC. V gene TRBV5-1 combines with J gene TRBJ1-2, with D uncertain. The germline V gene has CDR1 SGHRS and CDR2 YFSETQ. The CDR3 totals 15 residues. V lost 5 bases and J lost 5, with 19 bases in between.

The chain is built from TRBV7-2 and TRBJ1-2; perhaps TRBD1 as D (5 bases). The V gene lost 0 bases and the J gene lost 0 bases, with 8 bases spanning the gap. The CDR3 loop spans 15 amino acids. Germline CDR1 reads SGHTA; CDR2 reads FQGNSA. CDR3 region: CASSLAGGTNYGYTF. CDR3 coding DNA: TGTGCCAGCAGCTTAGCGGGGGGGACTAACTATGGCTACACCTTC.

The chain combines TRBV4-1 with TRBJ2-1, with D possibly TRBD2 on 6 matching bases. Trimming took 7 bases from V and 8 from J, leaving 15 bases between them. Germline values: CDR1 MGHRA, CDR2 YSYEKL. CDR3 length equals 13 residues. The CDR3 coding sequence is TGCGCCAGCAACCGACTAGTTCGGGATGAGCAGTTCTTC. Translating it yields CASNRLVRDEQFF.

The CDR3 DNA sequence: TGTGCCAGCAGTTTCCGGGAAGGCGAGACCCAGTACTTC. Residues: CASSFREGETQYF. This chain connects TRBV12-3 or TRBV12-4 to TRBJ2-5, with D perhaps matching TRBD2 (5 bases). The CDR3 has 13 amino acids. Between the trimmed V and J ends, which lost 3 bases and 5 bases, there was a span of 10 bases.